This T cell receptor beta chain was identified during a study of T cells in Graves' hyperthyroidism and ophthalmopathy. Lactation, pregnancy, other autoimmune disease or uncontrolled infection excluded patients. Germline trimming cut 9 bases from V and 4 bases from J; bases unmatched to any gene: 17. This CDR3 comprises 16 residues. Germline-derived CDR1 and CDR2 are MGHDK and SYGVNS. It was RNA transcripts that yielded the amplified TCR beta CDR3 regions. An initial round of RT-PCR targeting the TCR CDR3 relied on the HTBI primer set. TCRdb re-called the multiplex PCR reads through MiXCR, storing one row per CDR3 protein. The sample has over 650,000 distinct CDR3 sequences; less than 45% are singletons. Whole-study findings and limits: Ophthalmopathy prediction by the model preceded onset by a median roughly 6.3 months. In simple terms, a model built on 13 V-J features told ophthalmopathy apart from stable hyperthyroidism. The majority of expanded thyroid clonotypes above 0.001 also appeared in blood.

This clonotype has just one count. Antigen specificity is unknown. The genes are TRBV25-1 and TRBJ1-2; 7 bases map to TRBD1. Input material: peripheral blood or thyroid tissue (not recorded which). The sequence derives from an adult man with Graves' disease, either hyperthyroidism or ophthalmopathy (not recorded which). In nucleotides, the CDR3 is TGTGCCAGGTCCGGGACAGCTGAGGGAGGTGTCTATGGCTACACCTTC. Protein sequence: CARSGTAEGGVYGYTF.